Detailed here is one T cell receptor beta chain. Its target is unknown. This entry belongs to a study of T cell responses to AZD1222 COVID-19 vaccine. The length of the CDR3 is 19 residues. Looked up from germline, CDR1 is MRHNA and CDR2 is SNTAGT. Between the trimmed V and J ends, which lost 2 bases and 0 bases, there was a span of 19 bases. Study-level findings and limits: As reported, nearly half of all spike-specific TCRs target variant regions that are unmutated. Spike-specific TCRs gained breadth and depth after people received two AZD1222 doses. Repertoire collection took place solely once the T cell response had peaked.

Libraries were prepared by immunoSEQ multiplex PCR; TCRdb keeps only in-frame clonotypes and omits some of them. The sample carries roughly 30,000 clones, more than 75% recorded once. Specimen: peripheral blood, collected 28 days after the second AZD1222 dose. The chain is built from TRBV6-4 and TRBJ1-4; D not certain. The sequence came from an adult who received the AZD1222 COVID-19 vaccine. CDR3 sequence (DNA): TGTGCCAGCAGTGACGATACCGGCTTTGTACTCGCAACTAATGAAAAACTGTTTTTT. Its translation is CASSDDTGFVLATNEKLFF.